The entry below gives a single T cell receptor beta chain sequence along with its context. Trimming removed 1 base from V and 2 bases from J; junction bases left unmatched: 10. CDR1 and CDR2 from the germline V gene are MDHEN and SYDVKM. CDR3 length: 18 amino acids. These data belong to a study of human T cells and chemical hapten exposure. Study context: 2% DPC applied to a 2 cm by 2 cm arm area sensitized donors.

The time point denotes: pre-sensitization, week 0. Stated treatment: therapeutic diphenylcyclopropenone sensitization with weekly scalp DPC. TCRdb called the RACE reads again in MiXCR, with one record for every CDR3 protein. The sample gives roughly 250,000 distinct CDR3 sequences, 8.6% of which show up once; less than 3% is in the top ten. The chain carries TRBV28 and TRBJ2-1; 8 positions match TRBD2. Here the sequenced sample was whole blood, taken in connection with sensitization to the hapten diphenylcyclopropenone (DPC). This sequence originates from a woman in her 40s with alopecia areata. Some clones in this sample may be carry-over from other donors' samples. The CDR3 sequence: CASSLYPSGSVPYNEQFF. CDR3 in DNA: TGTGCCAGCAGTTTATACCCCAGCGGGAGTGTCCCCTACAATGAGCAGTTCTTC.